This T cell receptor (beta chain) was profiled in a study of blood T cell repertoires in COVID-19. Seattle patients were enrolled during active infection and followed longitudinally. Clones were read by immunoSEQ multiplex PCR, and TCRdb kept only the in-frame ones, dropping some. The profile shows 180,000 or so clones, over 70% of them singletons. The junction had 1 base not matched to a gene; V was cut back by 4 bases and J by 4 bases. CDR1 is SGHRS, CDR2 YFSETQ, per germline. The CDR3 runs to 12 residues. The TCR was taken from a woman in her thirties or forties with COVID-19, enrolled during active disease. The gene calls are TRBV5-1 and TRBJ2-7; 8 bases line up with TRBD1. The sequencing input was peripheral blood. CDR3: CASSTGGYEQYF. The CDR3 DNA is TGCGCCAGCAGCACAGGGGGATACGAGCAGTACTTC.